Listed here is a single TCR beta chain. Antigen: not known. The data stem from a study of PD-1 blockade in classical Hodgkin lymphoma. Relapse after autologous stem cell transplantation occurred in every patient, and brentuximab vedotin exposure varied. Best responses fell into complete response, partial response or progressive disease. Only in-frame clones appear in the TCRdb table, and some are missing; sequencing was by immunoSEQ multiplex PCR. The sample has approximately 73,000 clones, approximately 94% seen once; the top ten hold roughly 8%. The junction had 6 bases not matched to a gene; V was cut back by 3 bases and J by 6 bases. Germline CDR1 is MNHEY and CDR2 is SMNVEV (reference sequence). The CDR3 contains 15 residues. Findings of the study overall: Complete responders matched newly diagnosed patients in baseline diversity.

Sequences were derived from peripheral blood mononuclear cells (PBMCs), sampled at baseline. The source of this sequence is a human donor with classical Hodgkin lymphoma. The chain joins TRBV27 to TRBJ2-1; 9 bases match TRBD1. The CDR3 DNA sequence: TGTGCCAGCAGTTTGTCCGGACAGGGGACCAATGAGCAGTTCTTC. This translates into CASSLSGQGTNEQFF.